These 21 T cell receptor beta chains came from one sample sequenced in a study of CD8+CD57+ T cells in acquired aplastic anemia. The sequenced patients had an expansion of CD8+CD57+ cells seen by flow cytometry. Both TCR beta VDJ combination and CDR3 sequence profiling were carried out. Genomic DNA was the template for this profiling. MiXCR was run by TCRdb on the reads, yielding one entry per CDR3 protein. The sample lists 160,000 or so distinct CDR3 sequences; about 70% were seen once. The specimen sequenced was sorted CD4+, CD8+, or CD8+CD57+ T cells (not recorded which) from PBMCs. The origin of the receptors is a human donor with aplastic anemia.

The CDR3 here is CASRIVGEQYF. The CDR3 DNA sequence: TGTGCCAGCCGGATAGTCGGCGAGCAGTACTTC. The chain is built from TRBV2 and TRBJ2-7; D gene ambiguous. Trimming took 8 bases from V and 6 from J, leaving 11 bases between them. This CDR3 is built from 11 residues. Germline assignment: CDR1 SNHLY and CDR2 FYNNEI. Combining the CDR3 with reference TRBV2 and TRBJ2-7 gives the whole variable domain EPEVTQTPSHQVTQMGQEVILRCVPISNHLYFYWYRQILGQKVEFLVSFYNNEISEKSEIFDDQFSVERPDGSNFTLKIRSTKLEDSAMYFCASRIVGEQYFGPGTRLTVT.

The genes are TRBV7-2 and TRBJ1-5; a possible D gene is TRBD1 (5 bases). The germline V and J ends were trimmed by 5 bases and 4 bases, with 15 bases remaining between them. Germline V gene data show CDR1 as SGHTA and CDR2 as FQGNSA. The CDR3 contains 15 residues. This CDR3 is CASSPTPGRNQPQHF. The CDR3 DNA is TGTGCCAGCAGCCCCACACCAGGGCGGAATCAGCCCCAGCATTTT.

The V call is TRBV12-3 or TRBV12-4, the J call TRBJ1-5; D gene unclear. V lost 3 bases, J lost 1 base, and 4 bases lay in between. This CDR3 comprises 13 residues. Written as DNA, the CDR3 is TGTGCCAGCAGTTTTACGAGCAATCAGCCCCAGCATTTT. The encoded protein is CASSFTSNQPQHF.

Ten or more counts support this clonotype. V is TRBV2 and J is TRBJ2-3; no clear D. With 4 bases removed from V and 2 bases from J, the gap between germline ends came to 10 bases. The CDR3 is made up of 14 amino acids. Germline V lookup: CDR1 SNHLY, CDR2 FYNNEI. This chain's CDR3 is CASSARTSTDTQYF. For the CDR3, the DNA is TGTGCCAGCAGTGCACGAACCTCCACAGATACGCAGTATTTT.

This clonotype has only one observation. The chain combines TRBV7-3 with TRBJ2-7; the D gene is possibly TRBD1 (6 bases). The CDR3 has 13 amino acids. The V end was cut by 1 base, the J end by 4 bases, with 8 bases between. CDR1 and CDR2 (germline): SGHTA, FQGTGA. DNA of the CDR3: TGTGCCAGCAGCTTAAAAGGGGGTTACGAGCAGTACTTC. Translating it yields CASSLKGGYEQYF.

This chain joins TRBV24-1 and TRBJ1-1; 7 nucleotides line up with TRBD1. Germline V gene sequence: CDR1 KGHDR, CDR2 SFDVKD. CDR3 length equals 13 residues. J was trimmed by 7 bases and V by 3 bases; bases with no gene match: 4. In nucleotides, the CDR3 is TGTGCCACCAGTGATCCGGGGACAGATGAAGCTTTCTTT. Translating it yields CATSDPGTDEAFF.

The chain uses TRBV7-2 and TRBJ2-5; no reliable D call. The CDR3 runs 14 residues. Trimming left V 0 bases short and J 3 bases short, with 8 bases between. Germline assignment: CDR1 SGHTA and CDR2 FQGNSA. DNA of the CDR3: TGTGCCAGCAGCTTAGCAGGTCTAAAAGAGACCCAGTACTTC. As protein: CASSLAGLKETQYF.

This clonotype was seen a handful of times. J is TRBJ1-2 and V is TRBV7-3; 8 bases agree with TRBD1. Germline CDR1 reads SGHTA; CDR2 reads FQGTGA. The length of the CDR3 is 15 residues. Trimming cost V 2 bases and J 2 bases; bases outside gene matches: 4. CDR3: CASSLGDRRNYGYTF. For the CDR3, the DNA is TGTGCCAGCAGCTTAGGGGACAGGCGGAACTATGGCTACACCTTC. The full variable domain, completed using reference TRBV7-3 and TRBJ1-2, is GAGVSQTPSNKVTEKGKYVELRCDPISGHTALYWYRQSLGQGPEFLIYFQGTGAADDSGLPNDRFFAVRPEGSVSTLKIQRTERGDSAVYLCASSLGDRRNYGYTFGSGTRLTVV.

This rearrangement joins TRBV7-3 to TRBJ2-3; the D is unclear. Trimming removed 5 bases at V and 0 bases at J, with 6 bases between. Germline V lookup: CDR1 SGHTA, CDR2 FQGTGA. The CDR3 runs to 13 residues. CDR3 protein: CASSTHSTDTQYF. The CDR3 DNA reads TGTGCCAGCAGCACGCACAGCACAGATACGCAGTATTTT.

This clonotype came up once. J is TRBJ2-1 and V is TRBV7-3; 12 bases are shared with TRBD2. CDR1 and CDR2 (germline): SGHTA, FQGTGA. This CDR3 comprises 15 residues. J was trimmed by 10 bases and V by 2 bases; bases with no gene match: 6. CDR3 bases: TGTGCCAGCAGCTTAGACCCTAGCGGGAGGGTCGAGCAGTTCTTC. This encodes CASSLDPSGRVEQFF.

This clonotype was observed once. The CDR3 bases are TGCGCCAGCAGCTTGCCCCGTGGAACCTACGAGCAGTACGTC. This translates into CASSLPRGTYEQYV. V and J are TRBV5-1 and TRBJ2-7, with no clear D. The CDR3 is made up of 14 amino acids. V gave up 1 base and J gave up 2 bases, with 10 bases separating them. Germline CDR1 SGHRS, CDR2 YFSETQ.

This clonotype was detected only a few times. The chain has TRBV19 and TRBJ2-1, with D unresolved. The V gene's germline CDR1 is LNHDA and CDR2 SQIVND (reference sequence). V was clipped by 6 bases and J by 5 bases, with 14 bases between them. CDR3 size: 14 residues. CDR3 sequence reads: CASRSPPGDNEQFF. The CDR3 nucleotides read TGTGCCAGTAGATCGCCACCAGGAGACAATGAGCAGTTCTTC.

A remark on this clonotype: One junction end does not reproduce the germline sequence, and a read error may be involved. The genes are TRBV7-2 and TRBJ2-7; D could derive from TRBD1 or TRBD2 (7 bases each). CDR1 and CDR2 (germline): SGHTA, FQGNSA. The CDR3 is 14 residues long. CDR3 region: CASSLDRDYYEQYF. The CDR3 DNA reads TGTGCCAGCAGTTTAGACAGGGACTACTACGAGCAGTACTTC.

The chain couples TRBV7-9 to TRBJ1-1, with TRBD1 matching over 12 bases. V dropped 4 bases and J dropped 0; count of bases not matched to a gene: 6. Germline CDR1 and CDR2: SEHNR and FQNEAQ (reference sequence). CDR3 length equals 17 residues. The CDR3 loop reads CASSYWDRGRVNTEAFF. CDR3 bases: TGTGCCAGCAGCTACTGGGACAGGGGGCGCGTGAACACTGAAGCTTTCTTT.

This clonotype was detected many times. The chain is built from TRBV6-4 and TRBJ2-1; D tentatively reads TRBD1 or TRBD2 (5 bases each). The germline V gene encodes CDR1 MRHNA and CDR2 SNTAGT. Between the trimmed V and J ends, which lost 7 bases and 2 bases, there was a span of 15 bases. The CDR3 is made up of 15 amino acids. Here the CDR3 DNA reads TGTGCCAGCACGAACGGGACGGAGGCCTACAATGAGCAGTTCTTC. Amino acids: CASTNGTEAYNEQFF.

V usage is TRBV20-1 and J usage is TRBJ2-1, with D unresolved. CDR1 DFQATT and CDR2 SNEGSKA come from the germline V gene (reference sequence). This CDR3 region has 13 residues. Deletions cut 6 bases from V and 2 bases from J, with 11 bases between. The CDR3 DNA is TGCAGTGCCCCAGCCCCCGCCTACAATGAGCAGTTCTTC. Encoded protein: CSAPAPAYNEQFF.

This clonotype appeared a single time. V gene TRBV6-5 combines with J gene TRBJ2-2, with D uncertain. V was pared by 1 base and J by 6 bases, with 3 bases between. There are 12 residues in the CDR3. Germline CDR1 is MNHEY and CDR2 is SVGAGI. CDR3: CASSYLSGELFF. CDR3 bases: TGTGCCAGCAGTTACTTATCCGGGGAGCTGTTTTTT.

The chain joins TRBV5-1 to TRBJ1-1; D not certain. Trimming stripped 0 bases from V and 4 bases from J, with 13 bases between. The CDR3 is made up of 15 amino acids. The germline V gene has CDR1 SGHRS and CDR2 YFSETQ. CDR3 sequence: CASSLAGSVGTEAFF. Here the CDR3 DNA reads TGCGCCAGCAGCTTGGCTGGGTCGGTCGGCACTGAAGCTTTCTTT. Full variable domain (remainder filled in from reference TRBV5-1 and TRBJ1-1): KAGVTQTPRYLIKTRGQQVTLSCSPISGHRSVSWYQQTPGQGLQFLFEYFSETQRNKGNFPGRFSGRQFSNSRSEMNVSTLELGDSALYLCASSLAGSVGTEAFFGQGTRLTVV.

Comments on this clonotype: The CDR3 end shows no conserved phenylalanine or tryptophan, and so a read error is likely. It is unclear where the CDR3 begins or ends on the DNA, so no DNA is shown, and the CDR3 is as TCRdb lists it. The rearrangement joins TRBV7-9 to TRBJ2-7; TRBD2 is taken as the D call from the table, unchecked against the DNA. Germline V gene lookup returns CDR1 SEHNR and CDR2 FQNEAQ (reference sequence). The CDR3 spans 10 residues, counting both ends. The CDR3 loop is CASSLGLFNT.

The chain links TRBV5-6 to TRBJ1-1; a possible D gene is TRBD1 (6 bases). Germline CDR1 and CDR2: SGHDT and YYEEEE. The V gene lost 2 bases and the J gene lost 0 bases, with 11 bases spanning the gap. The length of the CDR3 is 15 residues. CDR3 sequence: CASSFGGRMNTEAFF. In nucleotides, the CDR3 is TGTGCCAGCAGCTTCGGGGGGCGGATGAACACTGAAGCTTTCTTT.

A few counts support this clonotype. The CDR3 spells CASSIVRDAYEQYF. In DNA, the CDR3 is TGTGCCAGTAGTATCGTCAGGGATGCCTACGAGCAGTACTTC. The chain uses TRBV19 and TRBJ2-7; possibly TRBD1 for D (5 bases). The CDR3 contains 14 residues. V lost 3 bases, J lost 2 bases, and 11 bases lay in between. Germline V gives CDR1 LNHDA, CDR2 SQIVND (reference sequence).